Following are 14 T cell receptor beta chains from one sample sequenced in a study of T cell changes during pregnancy in multiple sclerosis. Clones were sequenced by immunoSEQ multiplex PCR, and TCRdb holds only the in-frame ones, with some missing. In the table there are over 85,000 clones, about 91% of which are singletons. This specimen was peripheral blood, taken in the first trimester of pregnancy. Receptors originate from a female donor in good health, enrolled as a control in a pregnancy study.

The chain combines TRBV6-5 with TRBJ1-2; unclear D gene. Germline values: CDR1 MNHEY, CDR2 SVGAGI. The V and J ends lost 10 bases and 7 bases respectively, with 19 bases between them. This CDR3 is 13 amino acids long. CDR3 DNA sequence: TGTGCCACCTCTCCAGCCCGGGCGGGTGGCTACACCTTC. Its protein is CATSPARAGGYTF.

This sequence joins TRBV5-5 and TRBJ1-2; 8 bases fit TRBD1. From germline, CDR1 is SGHKS and CDR2 YYEKEE (reference sequence). Unmatched junction bases numbered 10, after V lost 4 bases and J lost 8 bases. The CDR3 has 14 residues. This chain's CDR3 is CASSLDREIWGYTF. The CDR3 nucleotides are TGTGCCAGCAGCCTGGACAGGGAGATTTGGGGCTACACCTTC.

This clone was found once. The chain is built from TRBV9 and TRBJ1-2; 8 bases agree with TRBD1. V shed 0 bases and J 7 bases; nucleotides not matched to a gene: 2. The CDR3 loop spans 13 amino acids. Germline V gene sequence: CDR1 SGDLS, CDR2 YYNGEE. The CDR3 DNA is TGTGCCAGCAGCGTAGCAGGGGGCGTTGGCTACACCTTC. Protein sequence: CASSVAGGVGYTF.

This chain links TRBV7-3 with TRBJ2-1, with D maybe TRBD1 (6 bases). The CDR3 loop spans 13 amino acids. Germline-derived CDR1 and CDR2 are SGHTA and FQGTGA. The V gene lost 5 bases and the J gene lost 4 bases, with 9 bases spanning the gap. The CDR3 reads CASSAQGYNEQFF. The CDR3 DNA reads as TGTGCCAGCAGCGCACAGGGTTACAATGAGCAGTTCTTC.

V gene TRBV9 combines with J gene TRBJ1-2; no clear D. The CDR3 is 12 residues long. V lost 4 bases and J 8 bases, leaving 12 bases between the germline ends. The germline gives CDR1 SGDLS, CDR2 YYNGEE. The CDR3 DNA follows: TGTGCCAGCAGCCCGGGAGAATTGGGCTACACCTTC. Amino acid sequence: CASSPGELGYTF.

This chain uses TRBV2 with TRBJ2-7; TRBD1 is a possible D gene (5 bases). The CDR3 covers 16 residues. V was clipped by 6 bases and J by 2 bases, with 20 bases between them. Germline lookup yields CDR1 SNHLY and CDR2 FYNNEI. CDR3 amino acids: CASRHGSRVWAYEQYF. The CDR3 DNA is TGTGCCAGCAGGCATGGGTCCAGGGTGTGGGCCTACGAGCAGTACTTC.

V and J are TRBV7-2 and TRBJ1-1, with D tentatively TRBD1 (6 bases). CDR1 and CDR2 (germline): SGHTA, FQGNSA. CDR3 length: 15 amino acids. V lost 0 bases and J lost 1, with 9 bases in between. The CDR3 sequence is CASSLAGHRNTEAFF. CDR3 DNA sequence: TGTGCCAGCAGCTTAGCGGGACACCGGAACACTGAAGCTTTCTTT.

The count of this clone is one. The J gene is TRBJ1-6, the V gene TRBV29-1, with D perhaps matching TRBD1 (5 bases). Looked up from germline, CDR1 is SQVTM and CDR2 is ANQGSEA. The ends were cut back, 5 bases at V and 9 bases at J, with 11 bases in the middle. The length of the CDR3 is 12 residues. The CDR3 is CSVRDSGSPLHF. The CDR3 bases are TGCAGCGTTCGGGACTCTGGTTCACCCCTCCACTTT.

The V gene is TRBV5-1, the J gene TRBJ2-2; TRBD1 agrees at 8 bases. V lost 6 bases, J lost 6 bases, and 16 bases stayed unmatched. There are 17 residues in the CDR3. Germline CDR1 SGHRS, CDR2 YFSETQ. The CDR3 reads CASNPTLPDREAGELFF. The CDR3 nucleotides read TGCGCCAGCAACCCCACACTACCGGACAGGGAAGCCGGGGAGCTGTTTTTT.

The V gene is TRBV7-9, the J gene TRBJ2-7; D might be TRBD1 (6 bases). This CDR3 comprises 15 residues. The V end was cut by 1 base, the J end by 4 bases, with 14 bases between. Germline V gene lookup returns CDR1 SEHNR and CDR2 FQNEAQ (reference sequence). CDR3 amino acids: CASSLEGGRQYEQYF. As DNA, the CDR3 is TGTGCCAGCAGCTTAGAAGGGGGACGCCAGTACGAGCAGTACTTC.

V and J are TRBV11-2 and TRBJ1-2, with 7 bases matching TRBD1. This CDR3 comprises 14 residues. Losses at the gene ends were 4 bases for V and 7 bases for J; bases not matched to a gene: 9. Germline V gene sequence: CDR1 SGHAT, CDR2 FQNNGV. The CDR3 here is CASSSLDRESGYTF. DNA of the CDR3: TGTGCCAGCAGCTCCTTAGACAGGGAAAGTGGCTACACCTTC.

The gene calls are TRBV7-2 and TRBJ2-2; D gene unclear. The V end was cut by 3 bases, the J end by 6 bases, with 11 bases between. The CDR3 has 14 residues. The germline gives CDR1 SGHTA, CDR2 FQGNSA. In DNA form, the CDR3 reads TGTGCCAGCAGCTTCCGCCGCGGAGCCGGGGAGCTGTTTTTT. Protein sequence: CASSFRRGAGELFF.

The chain combines TRBV6-1 with TRBJ1-2; TRBD1 matches 9 bases. V shed 3 bases, J shed 8 bases, and the junction held 4 bases outside the gene matches. The CDR3 has 13 amino acids. CDR1 and CDR2 from the germline V gene are MNHNS and SASEGT. This chain's CDR3 is CASSDRDRDGYTF. In nucleotides, the CDR3 is TGTGCCAGCAGTGACCGGGACAGGGACGGCTACACCTTC.

V gene TRBV9 combines with J gene TRBJ1-2; the match to TRBD1 covers 7 bases. The CDR3 is made up of 15 amino acids. Looked up from germline, CDR1 is SGDLS and CDR2 is YYNGEE. V lost 1 base, J lost 5 bases, and 8 bases stayed unmatched. The CDR3 DNA sequence: TGTGCCAGCAGCGTAATCGCAGGGGGATCGTATGGCTACACCTTC. It yields the protein CASSVIAGGSYGYTF. The variable domain in full, with the rest retrieved from reference TRBV9 and TRBJ1-2, is DSGVTQTPKHLITATGQRVTLRCSPRSGDLSVYWYQQSLDQGLQFLIQYYNGEERAKGNILERFSAQQFPDLHSELNLSSLELGDSALYFCASSVIAGGSYGYTFGSGTRLTVV.